The sample holds one count of the clone carrying this T cell receptor (beta chain). This record comes from a study of Ad26.COV2.S vaccination and SARS-CoV-2 variants. Method: immunoSEQ multiplex PCR; TCRdb's copy keeps in-frame clones and lacks some. The data contain roughly 380,000 clones, just over 90% of them seen just once; the ten biggest clones take up about 3.9%. V dropped 7 bases and J dropped 8 bases, with 17 bases sitting between them. Germline CDR1 is MNHEY and CDR2 is SVGAGI. The CDR3 contains 13 residues. The TCR originated in a human donor who had recovered from COVID-19. The J gene is TRBJ1-1, the V gene TRBV6-5; TRBD1 might be the D (6 bases). Sequences were derived from peripheral blood, sampled after recovery from COVID-19. CDR3 sequence: CASTRRGSGEAFF. The CDR3 DNA sequence: TGTGCCAGCACGAGGAGGGGGAGCGGGGAAGCTTTCTTT.